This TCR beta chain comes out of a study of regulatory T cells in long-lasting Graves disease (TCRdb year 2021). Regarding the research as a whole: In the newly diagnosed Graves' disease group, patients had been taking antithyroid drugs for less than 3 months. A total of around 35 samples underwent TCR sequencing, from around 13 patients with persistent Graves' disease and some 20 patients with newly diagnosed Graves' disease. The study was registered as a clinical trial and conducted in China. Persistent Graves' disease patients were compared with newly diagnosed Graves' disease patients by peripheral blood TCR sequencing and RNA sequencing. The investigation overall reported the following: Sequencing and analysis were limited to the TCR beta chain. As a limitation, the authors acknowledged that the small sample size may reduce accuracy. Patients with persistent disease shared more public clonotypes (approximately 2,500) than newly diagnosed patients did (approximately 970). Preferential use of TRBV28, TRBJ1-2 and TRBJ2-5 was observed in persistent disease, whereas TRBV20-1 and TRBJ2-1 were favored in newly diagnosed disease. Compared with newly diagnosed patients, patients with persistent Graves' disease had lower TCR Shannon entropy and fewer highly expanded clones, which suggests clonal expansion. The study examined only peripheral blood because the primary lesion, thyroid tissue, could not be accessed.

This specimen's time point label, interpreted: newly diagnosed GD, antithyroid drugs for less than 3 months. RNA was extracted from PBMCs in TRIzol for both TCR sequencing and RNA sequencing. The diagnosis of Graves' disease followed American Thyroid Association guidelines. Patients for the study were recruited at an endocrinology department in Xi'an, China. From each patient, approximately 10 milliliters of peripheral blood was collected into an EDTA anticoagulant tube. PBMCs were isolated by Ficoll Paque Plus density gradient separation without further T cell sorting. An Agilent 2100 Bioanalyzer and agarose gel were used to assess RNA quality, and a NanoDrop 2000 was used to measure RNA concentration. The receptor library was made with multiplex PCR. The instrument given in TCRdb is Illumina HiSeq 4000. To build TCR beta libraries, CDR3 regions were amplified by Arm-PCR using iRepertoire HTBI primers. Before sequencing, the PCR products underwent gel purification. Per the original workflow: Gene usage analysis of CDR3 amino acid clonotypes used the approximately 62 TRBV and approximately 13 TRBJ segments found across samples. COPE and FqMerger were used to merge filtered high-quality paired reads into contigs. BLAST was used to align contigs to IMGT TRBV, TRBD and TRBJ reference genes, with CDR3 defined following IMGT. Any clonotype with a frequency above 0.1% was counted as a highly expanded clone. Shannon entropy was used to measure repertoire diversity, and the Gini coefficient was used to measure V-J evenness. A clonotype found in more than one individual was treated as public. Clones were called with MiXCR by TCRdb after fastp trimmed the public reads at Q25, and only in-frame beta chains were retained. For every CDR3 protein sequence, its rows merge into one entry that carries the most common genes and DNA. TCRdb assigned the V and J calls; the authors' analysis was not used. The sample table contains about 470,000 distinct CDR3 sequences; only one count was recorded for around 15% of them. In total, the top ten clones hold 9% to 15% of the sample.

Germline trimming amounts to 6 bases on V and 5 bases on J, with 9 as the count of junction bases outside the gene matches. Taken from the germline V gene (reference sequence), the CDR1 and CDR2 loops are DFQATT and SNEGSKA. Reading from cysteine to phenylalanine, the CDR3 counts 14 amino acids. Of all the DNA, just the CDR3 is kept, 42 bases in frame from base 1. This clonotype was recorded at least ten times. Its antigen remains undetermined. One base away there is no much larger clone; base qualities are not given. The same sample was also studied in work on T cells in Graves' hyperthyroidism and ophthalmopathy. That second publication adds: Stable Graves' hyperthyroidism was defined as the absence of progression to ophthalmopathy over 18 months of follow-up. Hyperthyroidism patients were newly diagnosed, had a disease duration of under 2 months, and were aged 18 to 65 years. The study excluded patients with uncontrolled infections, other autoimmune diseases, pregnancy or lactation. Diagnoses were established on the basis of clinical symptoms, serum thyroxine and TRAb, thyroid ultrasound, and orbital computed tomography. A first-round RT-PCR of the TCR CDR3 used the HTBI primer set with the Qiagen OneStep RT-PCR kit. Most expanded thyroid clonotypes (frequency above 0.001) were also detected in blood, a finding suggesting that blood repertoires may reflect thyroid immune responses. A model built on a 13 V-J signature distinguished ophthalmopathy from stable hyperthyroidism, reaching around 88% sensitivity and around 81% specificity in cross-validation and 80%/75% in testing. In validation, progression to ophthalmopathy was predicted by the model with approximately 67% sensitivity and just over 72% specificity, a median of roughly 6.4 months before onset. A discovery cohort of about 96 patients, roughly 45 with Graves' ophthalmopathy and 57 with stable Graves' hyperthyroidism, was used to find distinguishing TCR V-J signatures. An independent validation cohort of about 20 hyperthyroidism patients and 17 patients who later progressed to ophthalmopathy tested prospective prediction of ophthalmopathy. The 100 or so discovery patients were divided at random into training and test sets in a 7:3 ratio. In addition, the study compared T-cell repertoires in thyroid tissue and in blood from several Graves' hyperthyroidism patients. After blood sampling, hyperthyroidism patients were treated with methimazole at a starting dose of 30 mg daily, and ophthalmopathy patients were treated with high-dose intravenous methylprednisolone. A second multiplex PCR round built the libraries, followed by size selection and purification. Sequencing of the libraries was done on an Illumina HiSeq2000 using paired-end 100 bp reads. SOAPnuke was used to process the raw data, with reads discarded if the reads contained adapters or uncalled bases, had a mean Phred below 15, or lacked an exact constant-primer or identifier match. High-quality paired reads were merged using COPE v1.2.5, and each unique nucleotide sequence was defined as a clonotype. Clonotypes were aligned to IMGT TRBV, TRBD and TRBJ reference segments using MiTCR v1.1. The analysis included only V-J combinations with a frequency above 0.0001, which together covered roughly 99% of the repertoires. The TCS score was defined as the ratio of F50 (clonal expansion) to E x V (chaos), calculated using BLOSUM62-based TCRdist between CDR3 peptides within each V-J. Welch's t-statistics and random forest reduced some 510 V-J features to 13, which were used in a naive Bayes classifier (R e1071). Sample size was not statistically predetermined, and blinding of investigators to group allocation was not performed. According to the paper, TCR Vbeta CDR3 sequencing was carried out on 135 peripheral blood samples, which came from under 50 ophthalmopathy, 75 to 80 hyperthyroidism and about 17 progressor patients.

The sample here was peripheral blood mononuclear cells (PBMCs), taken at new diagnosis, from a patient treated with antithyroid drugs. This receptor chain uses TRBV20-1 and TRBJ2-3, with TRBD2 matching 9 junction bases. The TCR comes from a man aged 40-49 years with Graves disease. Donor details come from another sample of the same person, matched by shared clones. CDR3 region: CSAPIAGVRDTQYF. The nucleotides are TGCAGTGCACCCATAGCGGGAGTAAGAGATACGCAGTATTTT.